A selection of T cell receptor beta chains follows, all from one sample in a study of blood T cell repertoires in COVID-19. Some clones are missing from TCRdb's copy, which holds only in-frame ones; the method was immunoSEQ multiplex PCR. The repertoire holds a few hundred thousand clones, with 80% to 90% as singletons. Input material: PBMCs or T cells enriched from blood (not recorded which). These receptors were taken from a man younger than 45 with acute COVID-19. Each CDR3 is given with its conserved first and last residue. The D gene is left open where the match is weak. Not every row has a clone size; where given, it reads once, few, many or a size class.

.	TRBV14	TRBJ1-2	.	TGTGCCAGCAGCCCCGGAGGGGAGAACTATGGCTACACCTTC	CASSPGGENYGYTF
.	TRBV6-5	TRBJ1-6	.	TGTGCCAGCAGCCCCAGACAGAATTCACCCCTCCACTTT	CASSPRQNSPLHF
.	TRBV24-1	TRBJ1-2	.	TGTGCCACCAGTGAGCAGCGGGGGGACGGCTACACCTTC	CATSEQRGDGYTF
TRBD1	TRBV5-1	TRBJ1-3	.	TGTGCCAGCAGCTCGACAGGGTCCGGAAACACCATATATTTT	CASSSTGSGNTIYF
TRBD2	TRBV24-1	TRBJ2-1	few	TGTGCCACCAGTGATGCTCTAGCGGGGATTTACAATGAGCAGTTCTTC	CATSDALAGIYNEQFF
.	TRBV7-3	TRBJ2-1	.	TGTGCCAGCAGCTACAGTCCGGACTTAACATACAATGAGCAGTTCTTC	CASSYSPDLTYNEQFF
.	TRBV7-8	TRBJ2-1	.	TGTGCCAGCAGCCCAAAGGGGGGGGGCATGAATGAGCAGTTCTTC	CASSPKGGGMNEQFF
.	TRBV3-1/TRBV3-2	TRBJ1-1	.	TGTGCCAGCAGCCTATCTGGGGCGACCGGCACTGAAGCTTTCTTT	CASSLSGATGTEAFF
.	TRBV7-9	TRBJ1-6	.	TGTGCCAGCAGCGCTAACTCAGGGTATAATTCACCCCTCCACTTT	CASSANSGYNSPLHF
.	TRBV6-5	TRBJ2-1	.	TGTGCCAGCAGGGGAACTAGCTCCCATGAGCAGTTCTTC	CASRGTSSHEQFF
TRBD1	TRBV2	TRBJ2-4	.	TGTGCCAGCAGTGAGACGATCACAGGGGGGTTAGGCAAAAACATTCAGTACTTC	CASSETITGGLGKNIQYF
.	TRBV15	TRBJ1-5	once	TGTGCCACCAGCTCAAGGGGCCCTCAGCCCCAGCATTTT	CATSSRGPQPQHF
.	TRBV11-2	TRBJ1-1	.	TGTGCCAGCAGCTTAATACGAGGCAGGGTCGGATCTGAAGCTTTCTTT	CASSLIRGRVGSEAFF
.	TRBV2	TRBJ2-1	.	TGTGCCAGCAGTGAAATGGGGGGGCAGTTCTTC	CASSEMGGQFF
.	TRBV29-1	TRBJ1-2	.	TGCAGCGTTGAACGGAGGGGTGAAATCTATGGCTACACCTTC	CSVERRGEIYGYTF
.	TRBV28	TRBJ1-6	.	TGTGCCAGCAGTCCCTTAGAATCGGAGGGTTCACCCCTCCACTTT	CASSPLESEGSPLHF
TRBD1	TRBV19	TRBJ2-3	once	TGTGCCAGTAGTGACAGGGGCAGCACAGATACGCAGTATTTT	CASSDRGSTDTQYF
TRBD1	TRBV29-1	TRBJ1-4	.	TGCAGCGCTGGGACAGTTGGGGGAAAACTGTTTTTT	CSAGTVGGKLFF
.	TRBV27	TRBJ1-6	.	TGTGCCAGCACCCCGGGACACCTTATAAATTCACCCCTCCACTTT	CASTPGHLINSPLHF
.	TRBV28	TRBJ2-2	.	TGTGCCAGCAGACAGGCGAACACCGGGGAGCTGTTTTTT	CASRQANTGELFF
TRBD1	TRBV6-2/TRBV6-3	TRBJ1-3	once	TGTGCCAGCAGTTGGGGACAGGTCTACTCTGGAAACACCATATATTTT	CASSWGQVYSGNTIYF
.	TRBV6-4	TRBJ2-1	.	TGTGCCAGCAGTGTGATAGCTTTCGACTCGGAGCAGTTCTTC	CASSVIAFDSEQFF
TRBD1	TRBV19	TRBJ1-6	.	TGTGCCAGTAGTATAAGGACAGGATCAAATTCACCCCTCCACTTT	CASSIRTGSNSPLHF
TRBD2	TRBV7-2	TRBJ2-1	once	TGTGCCAGCAGCTTCGGACTAGCGGGTTGGGATGAGCAGTTCTTC	CASSFGLAGWDEQFF
TRBD1	TRBV4-1	TRBJ2-2	.	TGCGCCAGCAGCCACAACCGAGGACAGGGAAACACCGGGGAGCTGTTTTTT	CASSHNRGQGNTGELFF
.	TRBV15	TRBJ1-5	.	TGTGCCACCAGCCCCTCGAACGGAAGGGAGGGACAGCCCCAGCATTTT	CATSPSNGREGQPQHF